This TCR beta chain was identified in a study of control samples from healthy donors and cancer patients. This clone was detected once. The method was immunoSEQ multiplex PCR; TCRdb's version includes in-frame clones alone and lacks a portion of them. The table has around 130,000 clones, more than 80% seen once. Trimming at V came to 2 bases and at J to 2 bases, leaving 11 bases not matched to a gene. Per the germline V gene, CDR1 is SGHNT and CDR2 is YYREEE (reference sequence). The CDR3 sequence is 17 residues long. This chain joins TRBV5-4 and TRBJ2-7; 9 nucleotides line up with TRBD1. Specimen: blood. The sequence came from a man between 45 and 60 years old in good health. CDR3 region: CASSLGQGTVLTYEQYF. The DNA of the CDR3 is TGTGCCAGCAGCTTAGGACAGGGGACCGTCCTGACCTACGAGCAGTACTTC.